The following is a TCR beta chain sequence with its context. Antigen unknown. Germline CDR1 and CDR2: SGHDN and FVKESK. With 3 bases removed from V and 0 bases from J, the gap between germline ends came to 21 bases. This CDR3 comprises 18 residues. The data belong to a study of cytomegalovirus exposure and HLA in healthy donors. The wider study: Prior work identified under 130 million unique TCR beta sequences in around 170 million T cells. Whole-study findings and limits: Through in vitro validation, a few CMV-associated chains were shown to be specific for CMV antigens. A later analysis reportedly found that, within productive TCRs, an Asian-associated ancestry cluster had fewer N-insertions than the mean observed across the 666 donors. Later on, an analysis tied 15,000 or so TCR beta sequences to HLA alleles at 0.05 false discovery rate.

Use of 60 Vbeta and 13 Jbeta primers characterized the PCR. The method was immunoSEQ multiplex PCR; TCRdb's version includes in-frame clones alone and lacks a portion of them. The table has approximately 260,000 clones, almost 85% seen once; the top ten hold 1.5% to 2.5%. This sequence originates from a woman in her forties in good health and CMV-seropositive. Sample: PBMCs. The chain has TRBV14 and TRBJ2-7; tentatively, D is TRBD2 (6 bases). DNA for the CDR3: TGTGCCAGCAGCCAGCGGTCTGTAGCGGAAAAAAGCTCCTACGAGCAGTACTTC. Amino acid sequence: CASSQRSVAEKSSYEQYF.